The 10 T cell receptor beta chains reported below all come from one sample, sequenced in a study of blood T cell repertoires in COVID-19. Produced via immunoSEQ multiplex PCR; TCRdb's table is partial and in-frame only. The sample shows around 70,000 clones, more than 75% of them seen only once. The sample taken for sequencing was peripheral blood. These receptors originate from a man over 45 with acute or convalescent COVID-19.

The chain carries TRBV28 and TRBJ1-6; D is perhaps TRBD1 (6 bases). The germline V and J ends were trimmed by 5 bases and 9 bases, with 17 bases remaining between them. The CDR3 runs to 15 residues. Germline V gene sequence: CDR1 MDHEN, CDR2 SYDVKM. CDR3 sequence reads: CASSITTGMSSPLHF. CDR3 nucleotide sequence: TGTGCCAGCAGTATCACGACAGGAATGAGTTCACCCCTCCACTTT.

This clone was counted once. DNA for the CDR3: TGTGCCAGCAGCAAAAATTCCGGGACAGGTGAAGCTTTCTTT. Protein sequence: CASSKNSGTGEAFF. This sequence joins TRBV14 and TRBJ1-1, with 8 bases identical to TRBD1. V was clipped by 5 bases and J by 7 bases; unmatched bases: 9. The CDR3 has 14 residues. Germline assignment: CDR1 SGHDN and CDR2 FVKESK.

As DNA, the CDR3 is TGTGCCAGCAGCTTAGAGGGCGGGTACAATGAGCAGTTCTTC. Its protein product is CASSLEGGYNEQFF. This rearrangement joins TRBV11-3 to TRBJ2-1; the D gene is possibly TRBD2 (5 bases). Trimming removed 0 bases at V and 4 bases at J, with 7 bases between. The CDR3 is made up of 14 amino acids. Germline V gene data show CDR1 as SGHNT and CDR2 as YENEEA.

A note on this clone: Its ends do not fully match the called genes, so a read error is possible. The CDR3 sequence: CASSQGQGNTEAFF. DNA for the CDR3: TGTGCCAGTTCACAAGGACAGGGGAATACTGAAGCTTTCTTT. The chain couples TRBV18 to TRBJ1-1; 9 bases line up with TRBD1. The CDR3 contains 14 residues. Germline-derived CDR1 and CDR2 are KGHSH and LQKENI.

This clone was seen once. The chain is built from TRBV6-5 and TRBJ2-1; 10 bases match TRBD2. CDR1 and CDR2 from the germline V gene are MNHEY and SVGAGI. The CDR3 contains 15 residues. V was clipped by 0 bases and J by 10 bases; unmatched bases: 6. CDR3 sequence (DNA): TGTGCCAGCAGTTACTCCCTAGCGGGGGTGCAGGAGCAGTTCTTC. This codes for CASSYSLAGVQEQFF.

This clone showed up just a few times. V and J are TRBV3-1 (or the pseudogene TRBV3-2) and TRBJ1-1, with D unclear. The V end was cut by 4 bases, the J end by 1 base, with 10 bases between. This CDR3 region has 14 residues. The germline CDR1 and CDR2 sequences are LGHDT and YNNKEL (reference sequence). CDR3 coding DNA: TGTGCCAGCAGCCTCCGGGGAGGGAACACTGAAGCTTTCTTT. The encoded protein is CASSLRGGNTEAFF.

The rearrangement links TRBV7-3 to TRBJ2-3; TRBD2 matches 8 bases. J was trimmed by 1 base and V by 3 bases; bases with no gene match: 3. Germline lookup yields CDR1 SGHTA and CDR2 FQGTGA. This CDR3 contains 15 residues. Written as DNA, the CDR3 is TGTGCCAGCAGCTTCACAGCGGGGGGCACAGATACGCAGTATTTT. It is translated as CASSFTAGGTDTQYF. The full variable domain, its missing parts supplied by reference TRBV7-3 and TRBJ2-3, is GAGVSQTPSNKVTEKGKYVELRCDPISGHTALYWYRQSLGQGPEFLIYFQGTGAADDSGLPNDRFFAVRPEGSVSTLKIQRTERGDSAVYLCASSFTAGGTDTQYFGPGTRLTVL.

This chain's CDR3 is CASSFGTSRYNEQFF. For the CDR3, the DNA is TGTGCCAGCAGTTTTGGGACTAGCCGTTACAATGAGCAGTTCTTC. The V and J genes are TRBV28 and TRBJ2-1; 9 nucleotides match TRBD2. V shed 3 bases, J shed 4 bases, and the junction held 4 bases outside the gene matches. Germline V gene lookup returns CDR1 MDHEN and CDR2 SYDVKM. The CDR3 is 15 amino acids.

The sample holds one count of this clone. J is TRBJ2-5 and V is TRBV7-3; D unclear. The germline gives CDR1 SGHTA, CDR2 FQGTGA. This CDR3 contains 13 residues. The V end lost 2 bases, the J end lost 1 base, and 5 bases lay between the germline ends. The CDR3 bases are TGTGCCAGCAGCTTACGTGTCCAAGAGACCCAGTACTTC. This sequence encodes CASSLRVQETQYF.

The V call is TRBV2, the J call TRBJ2-5; 9 bases align to TRBD2. With V trimmed by 6 bases and J by 5 bases, 16 bases remained unmatched. The CDR3 is 17 amino acids. From germline, CDR1 is SNHLY and CDR2 FYNNEI. The CDR3 protein is CASRGLAGGGLRETQYF. CDR3 nucleotide sequence: TGTGCCAGCAGGGGACTAGCCGGCGGGGGACTGAGGGAGACCCAGTACTTC.